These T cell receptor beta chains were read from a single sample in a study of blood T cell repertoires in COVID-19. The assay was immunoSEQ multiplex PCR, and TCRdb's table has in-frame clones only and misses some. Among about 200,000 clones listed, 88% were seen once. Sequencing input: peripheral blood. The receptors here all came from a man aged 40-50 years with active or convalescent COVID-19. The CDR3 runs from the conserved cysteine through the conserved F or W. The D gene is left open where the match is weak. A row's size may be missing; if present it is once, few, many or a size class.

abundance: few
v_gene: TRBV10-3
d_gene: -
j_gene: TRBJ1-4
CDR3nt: TGTGCCATCAGTGAGGGGAGTAAAGGTGAAAAACTGTTTTTT
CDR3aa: CAISEGSKGEKLFF

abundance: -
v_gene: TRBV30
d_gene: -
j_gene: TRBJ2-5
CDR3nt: TGTGCCTGGAGTAATGGACTCCTAGAGACCCAGTACTTC
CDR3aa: CAWSNGLLETQYF

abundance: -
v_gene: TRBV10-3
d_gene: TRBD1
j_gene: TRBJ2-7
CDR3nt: TGTGCCATCAGCGGGACAGGGGGAGGGAGCTCCTACGAGCAGTACTTC
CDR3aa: CAISGTGGGSSYEQYF

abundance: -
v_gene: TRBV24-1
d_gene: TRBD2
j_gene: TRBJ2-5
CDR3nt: TGTGCCACCAGTACGACTAGCGGGATATATAAGGAAGAGACCCAGTACTTC
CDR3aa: CATSTTSGIYKEETQYF

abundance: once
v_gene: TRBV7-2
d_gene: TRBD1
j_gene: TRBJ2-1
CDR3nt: TGTGCCAGCAGCCCTCGAGGGGGCATTTACAATGAGCAGTTCTTC
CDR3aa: CASSPRGGIYNEQFF

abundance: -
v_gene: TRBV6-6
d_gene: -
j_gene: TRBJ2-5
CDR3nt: TGTGCCAGCAGCAATAGCGTGGGGGAGACCCAGTACTTC
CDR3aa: CASSNSVGETQYF

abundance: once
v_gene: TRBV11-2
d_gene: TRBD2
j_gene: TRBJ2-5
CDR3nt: TGTGCCAGCAGCTTAGACCAAGCGGGAGGGCCCTTATACTTC
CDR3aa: CASSLDQAGGPLYF

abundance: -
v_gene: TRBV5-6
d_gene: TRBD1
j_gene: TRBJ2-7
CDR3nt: TGTGCCAGCAGCGATACGGACAGGGTCTACGAGCAGTACTTC
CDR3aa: CASSDTDRVYEQYF

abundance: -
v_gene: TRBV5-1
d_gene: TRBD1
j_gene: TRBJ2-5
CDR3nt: TGCGCCAGCAGCTTGGATCAGGGGGCGAAGGAGACCCAGTACTTC
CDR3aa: CASSLDQGAKETQYF

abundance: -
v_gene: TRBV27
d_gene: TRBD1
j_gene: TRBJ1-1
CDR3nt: TGTGCCAGCAGGTTAGAGACAGGGGGCACTGAAGCTTTCTTT
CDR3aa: CASRLETGGTEAFF

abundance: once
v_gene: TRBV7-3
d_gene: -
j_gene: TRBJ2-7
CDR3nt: TGTGCCAGCAGCTTATTCGTGAGCTCCAGGCCGCACTTC
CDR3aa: CASSLFVSSRPHF

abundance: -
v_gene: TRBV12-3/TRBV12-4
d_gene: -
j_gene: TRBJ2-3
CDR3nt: TGTGCCAGCACCTCCGCGGATACGCAGTATTTT
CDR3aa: CASTSADTQYF

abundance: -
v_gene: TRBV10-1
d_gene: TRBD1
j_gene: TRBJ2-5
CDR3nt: TGCGCCAGCAGCGATGCCAAATTCAGGGGGCTCGAGACCCAGTACTTC
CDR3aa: CASSDAKFRGLETQYF

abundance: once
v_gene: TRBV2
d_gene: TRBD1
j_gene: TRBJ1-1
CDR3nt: TGTGCCAGCAGTACCGGACAGGGCGACGGCACTGAAGCTTTCTTT
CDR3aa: CASSTGQGDGTEAFF

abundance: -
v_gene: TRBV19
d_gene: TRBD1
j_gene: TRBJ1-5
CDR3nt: TGTGCCAGTAGGGACAGGGGCAATCAGCCCCAGCATTTT
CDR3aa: CASRDRGNQPQHF

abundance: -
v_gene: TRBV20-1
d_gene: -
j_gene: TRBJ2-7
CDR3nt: TGCAGTGCTAGTGCGGGTGGCTACGAGCAGTACTTC
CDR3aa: CSASAGGYEQYF

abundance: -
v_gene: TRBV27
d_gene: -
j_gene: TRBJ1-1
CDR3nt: TGTGCCAGCAGTTTAACCGGCGGTGAAGCTTTCTTT
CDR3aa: CASSLTGGEAFF

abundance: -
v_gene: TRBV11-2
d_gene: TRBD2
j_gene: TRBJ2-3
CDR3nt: TGTGCCAGCAGCCCCTTAGCGGGGAAGACAGATACGCAGTATTTT
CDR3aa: CASSPLAGKTDTQYF

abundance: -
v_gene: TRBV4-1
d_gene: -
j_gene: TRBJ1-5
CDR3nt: TGCGCCAGCAGCCAAGCCCCCCAGGGCAGCAATCAGCCCCAGCATTTT
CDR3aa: CASSQAPQGSNQPQHF

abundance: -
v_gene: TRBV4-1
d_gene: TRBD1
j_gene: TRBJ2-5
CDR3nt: TGCGCCAGCAGCCAAGCACAGGGGGGAGAGACCCAGTACTTC
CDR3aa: CASSQAQGGETQYF

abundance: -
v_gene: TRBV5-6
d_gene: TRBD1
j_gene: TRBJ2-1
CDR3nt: TGTGCCAGCAGCTTGGGGGGACAGCTAGGGTCCGAGCAGTTCTTC
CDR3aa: CASSLGGQLGSEQFF

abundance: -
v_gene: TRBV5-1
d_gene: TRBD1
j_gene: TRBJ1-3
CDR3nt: TGCGCCAGCAGCTCTGGACAGGGTGCGAACACCATATATTTT
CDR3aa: CASSSGQGANTIYF

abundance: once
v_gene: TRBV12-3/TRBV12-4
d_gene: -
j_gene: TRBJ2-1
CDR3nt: TGTGCCAGCAGTCTTTCTTACAATGAGCAGTTCTTC
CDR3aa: CASSLSYNEQFF

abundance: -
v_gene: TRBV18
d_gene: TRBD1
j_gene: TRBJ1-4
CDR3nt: TGTGCCAGCTCACCTCTGGGACAGAATAACCCTAATGAAAAACTGTTTTTT
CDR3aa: CASSPLGQNNPNEKLFF

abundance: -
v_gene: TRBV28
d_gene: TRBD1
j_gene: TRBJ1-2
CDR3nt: TGTGCCAGCAGTATTGACAGGGGGGTCGGCGGCTACACCTTC
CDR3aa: CASSIDRGVGGYTF

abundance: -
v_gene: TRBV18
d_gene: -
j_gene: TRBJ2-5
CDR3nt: TGTGCCAGCTCCCCGCGACAGTTACAAGAGACCCAGTACTTC
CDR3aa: CASSPRQLQETQYF

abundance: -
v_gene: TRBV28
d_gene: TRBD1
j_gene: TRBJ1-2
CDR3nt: TGTGCCAGCAGGGGACAGGGGTGGGGTAATAACTATGGCTACACCTTC
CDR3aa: CASRGQGWGNNYGYTF